The 29 T cell receptor beta chains below were found in one sample sequenced in a study of PD-L1 blockade in urothelial cancer (dated by TCRdb to the late 2010s). The library was prepared using the immunoSEQ multiplex PCR assay. This immuneACCESS table, as held by TCRdb, lists in-frame sequences with V and J called but not all clones. Of the missing ones, under half trace to an unresolved V gene in checked studies; the others have no known cause. Recorded for this sample are about 50,000 clones; 84% of them occurred a single time. Approximately 2.9% of the sample is taken by the ten largest. The time point label corresponds to: pretreatment peripheral blood. Source: PBMCs, taken around atezolizumab (anti-PD-L1) treatment. Receptors were obtained from a man in his 70s with urothelial cancer.

The chain recombines TRBV5-4 with TRBJ2-7; 7 bases are shared with TRBD2. The CDR3 is made up of 13 amino acids. Germline assignment: CDR1 SGHNT and CDR2 YYREEE (reference sequence). Trimming cost V 4 bases and J 0 bases; bases outside gene matches: 1. CDR3 in DNA: TGTGCCAGCAGCGGGGGGGACTCCTACGAGCAGTACTTC. It yields the protein CASSGGDSYEQYF.

The rearrangement joins TRBV11-3 to TRBJ2-1; perhaps TRBD2 as D (5 bases). The ends were cut back, 6 bases at V and 13 bases at J, with 16 bases in the middle. Germline CDR1 reads SGHNT; CDR2 reads YENEEA. This CDR3 is built from 12 residues. The CDR3 DNA reads as TGTGCCAGCAGTGTACGGGGTGCCTCACAGTTCTTC. Protein: CASSVRGASQFF.

The rearrangement links TRBV6-5 to TRBJ2-7, with TRBD1 identical over 9 bases. The V gene end was trimmed by 6 bases and the J gene end by 9 bases; junction bases not matched to a gene: 9. CDR1 MNHEY and CDR2 SVGAGI come from the germline V gene. The CDR3 extends over 13 amino acids. The CDR3 sequence is CASRPDRGSGQYF. CDR3 coding DNA: TGTGCCAGCAGGCCGGACAGGGGCTCTGGGCAGTACTTC.

V and J are TRBV5-4 and TRBJ1-1; 7 positions match TRBD1. The CDR3 runs to 15 residues. CDR1 SGHNT and CDR2 YYREEE come from the germline V gene (reference sequence). Trimming at V came to 4 bases and at J to 7 bases, leaving 13 bases not matched to a gene. For the CDR3, the DNA is TGTGCCAGCAGCCCCACACCTTCGGGACAGCTTGAAGCTTTCTTT. Encoded protein: CASSPTPSGQLEAFF.

The chain joins TRBV6-1 to TRBJ1-2; 9 positions match TRBD1. The V and J ends lost 4 bases and 3 bases, in that order; junction bases with no gene match: 9. The CDR3 has 16 amino acids. Germline values: CDR1 MNHNS, CDR2 SASEGT. The CDR3: CASSAYQDRGDYGYTF. The CDR3 coding sequence is TGTGCCAGCAGTGCCTATCAGGACAGGGGTGACTATGGCTACACCTTC.

The chain carries TRBV11-1 and TRBJ2-7; 7 nucleotides match TRBD2. In germline, CDR1 is SGHAT, CDR2 FQDESV (reference sequence). The CDR3 has 14 amino acids. J gave up 1 base and V 6 bases, and 6 bases lay outside the gene matches. The CDR3 sequence is CASSSREGSYEQYF. CDR3 nucleotides: TGTGCCAGCAGTTCGAGGGAGGGATCCTACGAGCAGTACTTC. The entire variable domain, with the rest obtained from reference TRBV11-1 and TRBJ2-7, is as follows: EAEVAQSPRYKITEKSQAVAFWCDPISGHATLYWYRQILGQGPELLVQFQDESVVDDSQLPKDRFSAERLKGVDSTLKIQPAELGDSAMYLCASSSREGSYEQYFGPGTRLTVT.

This clone was seen only once. The V gene is TRBV5-1, the J gene TRBJ2-2; the D gene is possibly TRBD1 (6 bases). Germline CDR1 is SGHRS and CDR2 is YFSETQ. This CDR3 is built from 15 residues. V lost 4 bases and J 5 bases, leaving 15 bases between the germline ends. Here the CDR3 reads CASSTDRATTGELFF. CDR3 bases: TGCGCCAGCAGCACGGACAGAGCGACGACCGGGGAGCTGTTTTTT.

V and J are TRBV4-3 and TRBJ2-3; 9 bases line up with TRBD2. The junction had 13 bases not matched to a gene; V was cut back by 3 bases and J by 6 bases. This CDR3 is 17 amino acids long. CDR1 is LGHNA, CDR2 YSLEER, per germline. CDR3 protein: CASSQQSGTTSGDTQYF. Written as DNA, the CDR3 is TGCGCCAGCAGCCAGCAATCCGGGACCACTAGCGGGGATACGCAGTATTTT.

This clone was observed once. This rearrangement joins TRBV7-9 to TRBJ2-7, with D perhaps matching TRBD2 (5 bases). Between the trimmed V and J ends, which lost 1 base and 5 bases, there was a span of 6 bases. Germline V gives CDR1 SEHNR, CDR2 FQNEAQ (reference sequence). The CDR3 is 12 residues long. The CDR3 DNA reads as TGTGCCAGCAGCTTAGAGGAGGACGAGCAGTACTTC. It specifies CASSLEEDEQYF.

The rearrangement joins TRBV6-5 to TRBJ1-2; D call uncertain. V was clipped by 6 bases and J by 4 bases, with 15 bases between them. CDR1 and CDR2 from the germline V gene are MNHEY and SVGAGI. The CDR3 sequence is 14 residues long. CDR3 DNA: TGTGCCAGCAGCAATGACAAGACCCTCTATGGCTACACCTTC. Amino acids: CASSNDKTLYGYTF.

The chain combines TRBV7-3 with TRBJ2-5; 7 bases fit TRBD1. The CDR3 sequence is 16 residues long. V was clipped by 1 base and J by 4 bases; unmatched bases: 9. Germline values: CDR1 SGHTA, CDR2 FQGTGA. In DNA form, the CDR3 reads TGTGCCAGCAGCTTAAGTCCAGGGGGTACGGGAGAGACCCAGTACTTC. Its translation: CASSLSPGGTGETQYF.

The rearrangement uses TRBV2 and TRBJ1-2, with D unclear. CDR1 and CDR2 from the germline V gene are SNHLY and FYNNEI. The CDR3 extends over 11 amino acids. V was clipped by 6 bases and J by 6 bases, with 8 bases between them. The CDR3 DNA reads TGTGCCAGCAGAGCGGTAGATGGCTACACCTTC. Translation: CASRAVDGYTF.

The chain combines TRBV5-1 with TRBJ1-2, with 7 positions matching TRBD1. Germline V gene lookup returns CDR1 SGHRS and CDR2 YFSETQ. Trimming took 2 bases from V and 5 from J; bases not matched to a gene: 3. The CDR3 has 13 residues. CDR3 DNA: TGCGCCAGCAGCTTCGGGACAGATTATGGCTACACCTTC. Amino acid sequence: CASSFGTDYGYTF. Combining the CDR3 with reference TRBV5-1 and TRBJ1-2 gives the whole variable domain KAGVTQTPRYLIKTRGQQVTLSCSPISGHRSVSWYQQTPGQGLQFLFEYFSETQRNKGNFPGRFSGRQFSNSRSEMNVSTLELGDSALYLCASSFGTDYGYTFGSGTRLTVV.

In its sample, this clone was seen once. The chain links TRBV7-8 to TRBJ2-7, with 8 nucleotides matching TRBD2. In germline, CDR1 is SGHVS, CDR2 FQNEAQ. V trimming: 5 bases; J trimming: 2 bases; junction bases outside the gene matches: 11. This CDR3 spans 16 amino acids. The DNA for the CDR3 is TGTGCCAGCAGCCCTACCGGGGGGGGCTTTACCTACGAGCAGTACTTC. This translates into CASSPTGGGFTYEQYF.

The CDR3 reads CASSYSDTSNQPQHF. DNA for the CDR3: TGTGCCAGCAGTTACTCCGACACCAGCAATCAGCCCCAGCATTTT. The gene calls are TRBV6-6 and TRBJ1-5; no clear D. This CDR3 spans 15 amino acids. Germline values: CDR1 MNHNY, CDR2 SVGAGI (reference sequence). V was trimmed by 0 bases and J by 1 base, leaving 7 bases between them.

The chain carries TRBV27 and TRBJ1-1, with 9 positions matching TRBD1. After removal of 5 bases from V and 0 bases from J, the junction contained 4 bases not matched to a gene. Germline assignment: CDR1 MNHEY and CDR2 SMNVEV (reference sequence). The CDR3 has 15 residues. The CDR3 loop is CASSLGTGLNTEAFF. CDR3 DNA: TGTGCCAGCAGTCTGGGGACAGGGTTGAACACTGAAGCTTTCTTT.

This chain connects TRBV5-6 to TRBJ2-6; 8 nucleotides line up with TRBD1. The CDR3 is made up of 16 amino acids. From germline, CDR1 is SGHDT and CDR2 YYEEEE. V lost 4 bases, J lost 0 bases, and 3 bases stayed unmatched. In DNA, the CDR3 is TGTGCCAGCAGCCAAGGGACAGGCTCTGGGGCCAACGTCCTGACTTTC. This codes for CASSQGTGSGANVLTF.

V and J are TRBV4-2 and TRBJ1-2; D unclear. This CDR3 is built from 14 residues. V was clipped by 0 bases and J by 4 bases, with 9 bases between them. The germline gives CDR1 LGHNA, CDR2 YNFKEQ. The CDR3 sequence: CASSQDLASYGYTF. CDR3 bases: TGTGCCAGCAGCCAAGACCTGGCCTCCTATGGCTACACCTTC.

A single count supports this clone. The genes are TRBV10-3 and TRBJ1-4, with D perhaps matching TRBD1 (6 bases). Germline CDR1 and CDR2: ENHRY and SYGVKD. V was pared by 6 bases and J by 5 bases, with 13 bases between. The CDR3 is 14 residues long. This CDR3 is CAISPGVVNEKLFF. CDR3 nucleotides: TGTGCCATCAGCCCAGGGGTTGTGAATGAAAAACTGTTTTTT.

This chain connects TRBV5-1 to TRBJ2-3; maybe TRBD1 (5 bases). V shed 8 bases and J shed 0 bases, with 10 bases lying between them. Germline V CDR1 and CDR2: SGHRS, YFSETQ. The CDR3 is 13 amino acids. DNA for the CDR3: TGCGCCAGTGGACACCCCAGCACAGATACGCAGTATTTT. This encodes CASGHPSTDTQYF.

The chain employs TRBV19 and TRBJ1-1, with TRBD1 identical over 9 bases. The J segment lost 3 bases and the V segment lost 3 bases, leaving 2 bases of the junction unmatched. The germline V gene has CDR1 LNHDA and CDR2 SQIVND (reference sequence). This CDR3 has 14 residues. DNA of the CDR3: TGTGCCAGTAGTATGAGACAGGGGGACACTGAAGCTTTCTTT. This encodes CASSMRQGDTEAFF.

The rearrangement uses TRBV30 and TRBJ2-2; 7 nucleotides line up with TRBD1. Germline CDR1 and CDR2: GTSNPN and SVGIG (reference sequence). The CDR3 has 14 residues. V shed 4 bases, J shed 3 bases, and the junction held 5 bases outside the gene matches. CDR3 region: CAWTGGRDTGELFF. The CDR3 DNA reads TGTGCCTGGACAGGGGGTCGGGACACCGGGGAGCTGTTTTTT.

The chain couples TRBV7-9 to TRBJ2-7; 8 positions agree with TRBD2. Looked up from germline, CDR1 is SEHNR and CDR2 is FQNEAQ (reference sequence). The CDR3 extends over 15 amino acids. The V gene end was trimmed by 5 bases and the J gene end by 3 bases; junction bases not matched to a gene: 9. The CDR3 bases are TGTGCCAGCAGCACCTCACTAGCGGCCCGCTACGAGCAGTACTTC. Protein product: CASSTSLAARYEQYF.

This clone was seen more than once but under ten times. The V call is TRBV27, the J call TRBJ1-5; 7 bases agree with TRBD1. The CDR3 has 13 residues. Germline V gene sequence: CDR1 MNHEY, CDR2 SMNVEV (reference sequence). The V and J ends lost 4 bases and 7 bases, in that order; junction bases with no gene match: 4. As DNA, the CDR3 is TGTGCCAGCAGTTCGGACAGGCGGCAGCCCCAGCATTTT. Translating it yields CASSSDRRQPQHF.

This clone has a handful of counts. Different DNA sequences within this sample yield the same CDR3. The rearrangement joins TRBV5-8 to TRBJ2-5, with TRBD1 matching 10 bases. CDR3 length equals 15 residues. V trimming: 4 bases; J trimming: 1 base; junction bases outside the gene matches: 4. Germline-derived CDR1 and CDR2 are SGHTS and YDEGEE. The CDR3 nucleotides read TGTGCCAGCAGCCCGGGGGACAGGGGCCAAGAGACCCAGTACTTC. Its translation: CASSPGDRGQETQYF.

This chain links TRBV6-1 with TRBJ2-1; 7 bases map to TRBD2. The CDR3 consists of 17 residues. CDR1 and CDR2 from the germline V gene are MNHNS and SASEGT. V lost 2 bases, J lost 0 bases, and 7 bases stayed unmatched. CDR3 nucleotide sequence: TGTGCCAGCAGTGAATTGGGAGGGTATAGCTCCTACAATGAGCAGTTCTTC. Amino acids: CASSELGGYSSYNEQFF.

The chain carries TRBV29-1 and TRBJ2-1; TRBD2 aligns across 8 bases. V was pared by 4 bases and J by 4 bases, with 9 bases of the junction left unmatched. The CDR3 sequence is 15 residues long. The germline V gene encodes CDR1 SQVTM and CDR2 ANQGSEA. The CDR3 coding sequence is TGCAGCGTTGCGAGCGGGAGTTCCTCTTACAATGAGCAGTTCTTC. Translation gives CSVASGSSSYNEQFF.

J is TRBJ2-1 and V is TRBV2; 8 bases align to TRBD2. The CDR3 covers 13 residues. The V gene end was trimmed by 10 bases and the J gene end by 7 bases; junction bases not matched to a gene: 9. Germline-derived CDR1 and CDR2 are SNHLY and FYNNEI. CDR3 residues: CAITGTRMNEQFF. The CDR3 DNA is TGTGCCATCACCGGGACTAGAATGAATGAGCAGTTCTTC.

The table lists this clone with a count of one. J is TRBJ2-1 and V is TRBV28, with 16 bases aligning to TRBD2. Germline V gene sequence: CDR1 MDHEN, CDR2 SYDVKM. Germline trimming cut 3 bases from V and 4 bases from J; bases unmatched to any gene: 6. CDR3 length equals 18 residues. CDR3 protein: CASSFGTSGRGYYNEQFF. The CDR3 coding sequence is TGTGCCAGCAGTTTCGGGACTAGCGGGAGGGGGTATTACAATGAGCAGTTCTTC.